Presented here are 20 T cell receptor beta chains from one specimen sequenced in a study of blood T cells in healthy people across ages. The second PCR ran roughly 6 to 11 cycles with a sample-barcoded 5' primer and J-beta primers. TCRdb independently ran MiXCR on the 5' RACE reads; one entry per CDR3 protein. The data hold over a million distinct CDR3 sequences, with about 25% observed a single time. This same sample was also part of a study on T cells of mothers and their children.

Sequencing was carried out using blood. The origin of the receptors is a girl between 2 and 10 years old in good health.

The rearrangement uses TRBV27 and TRBJ2-1; D unclear. Trimming took off 3 bases at V and 5 bases at J, with 8 bases between the two ends. This CDR3 has 13 residues. The V gene's germline CDR1 is MNHEY and CDR2 SMNVEV (reference sequence). This chain's CDR3 is CASSFSFDNEQFF. CDR3 coding DNA: TGTGCCAGCAGTTTTAGCTTCGACAATGAGCAGTTCTTC.

J is TRBJ1-4 and V is TRBV5-1, with a possible D match to TRBD1 (5 bases). The CDR3 runs 13 residues. Trimming took off 8 bases at V and 5 bases at J, with 13 bases between the two ends. Germline assignment: CDR1 SGHRS and CDR2 YFSETQ. CDR3 protein: CASRSQGNEKLFF. Written as DNA, the CDR3 is TGCGCCAGTCGTAGCCAGGGAAATGAAAAACTGTTTTTT. Supplemented by reference TRBV5-1 and TRBJ1-4, the full variable domain reads KAGVTQTPRYLIKTRGQQVTLSCSPISGHRSVSWYQQTPGQGLQFLFEYFSETQRNKGNFPGRFSGRQFSNSRSEMNVSTLELGDSALYLCASRSQGNEKLFFGSGTQLSVL.

This clonotype was counted only a few times. V and J are TRBV10-3 and TRBJ2-7; the D gene is possibly TRBD1 (5 bases). The CDR3 sequence is 17 residues long. Per the germline V gene, CDR1 is ENHRY and CDR2 is SYGVKD. Trimming removed 4 bases at V and 0 bases at J, with 19 bases between. As DNA, the CDR3 is TGTGCCATCAGTGGACAACCCGGCCAGGGCCACTCCTACGAGCAGTACTTC. Protein: CAISGQPGQGHSYEQYF.

This clonotype has only a few counts. The chain couples TRBV3-1 to TRBJ1-1; a weak D match, TRBD1 (5 bases). V lost 7 bases and J 6 bases, leaving 18 bases between the germline ends. Germline V gene data show CDR1 as LGHDT and CDR2 as YNNKEL (reference sequence). The CDR3 loop spans 14 amino acids. The chain's CDR3 is CASISGGADAEAFF. The CDR3 DNA reads as TGTGCCAGCATCTCGGGAGGGGCTGATGCTGAAGCTTTCTTT.

This clonotype was recorded a few times. This chain uses TRBV28 with TRBJ2-3, with D perhaps TRBD1 or TRBD2 (5 bases each). Germline loops: CDR1 MDHEN, CDR2 SYDVKM. Trimming took off 6 bases at V and 6 bases at J, with 19 bases between the two ends. The length of the CDR3 is 15 residues. CDR3 residues: CASRQPGPPHDTQYF. The CDR3 nucleotides are TGTGCCAGCAGGCAACCGGGACCCCCCCATGATACGCAGTATTTT.

The chain couples TRBV2 to TRBJ1-3, with D perhaps TRBD1 (5 bases). The V end was cut by 4 bases, the J end by 4 bases, with 8 bases between. CDR3 size: 13 residues. Germline values: CDR1 SNHLY, CDR2 FYNNEI. CDR3 protein: CASSGDHGNTIYF. The DNA for the CDR3 is TGTGCCAGCAGTGGGGACCACGGAAACACCATATATTTT.

A few counts support this clonotype. Mismatch with germline at one junction end may stem from a read error. Written as DNA, the CDR3 is TGCCGGGCTATGCCATGGAACGAGCAGTACTTC. This encodes CRAMPWNEQYF. V is TRBV24-1 and J is TRBJ2-7; D gene uncertain. This CDR3 has 11 residues. CDR1 and CDR2 from the germline V gene are KGHDR and SFDVKD.

This clonotype was picked up a small number of times. V is TRBV2 and J is TRBJ2-1; unclear D gene. The CDR3 has 14 residues. The V gene lost 6 bases and the J gene lost 4 bases, with 13 bases spanning the gap. CDR1 is SNHLY and CDR2 is FYNNEI in the germline V gene. CDR3: CASRGKGFYNEQFF. The DNA of the CDR3 is TGTGCCAGCAGGGGAAAGGGCTTTTACAATGAGCAGTTCTTC. The full variable domain, with the rest looked up from reference TRBV2 and TRBJ2-1, is EPEVTQTPSHQVTQMGQEVILRCVPISNHLYFYWYRQILGQKVEFLVSFYNNEISEKSEIFDDQFSVERPDGSNFTLKIRSTKLEDSAMYFCASRGKGFYNEQFFGPGTRLTVL.

This sequence joins TRBV12-5 and TRBJ2-1, with D unresolved. The CDR3 sequence is 13 residues long. CDR1 LGHNT and CDR2 FRNRAP come from the germline V gene. V gave up 5 bases and J gave up 4 bases, with 9 bases separating them. The CDR3 is CASGLDPYNEQFF. CDR3 in DNA: TGTGCTAGTGGTCTGGACCCTTACAATGAGCAGTTCTTC. Based on the CDR3 plus reference TRBV12-5 and TRBJ2-1, the full variable domain is DARVTQTPRHKVTEMGQEVTMRCQPILGHNTVFWYRQTMMQGLELLAYFRNRAPLDDSGMPKDRFSAEMPDATLATLKIQPSEPRDSAVYFCASGLDPYNEQFFGPGTRLTVL.

The gene calls are TRBV12-3 or TRBV12-4 and TRBJ2-3; D unresolved. The V and J ends lost 5 bases and 0 bases respectively, with 15 bases between them. This CDR3 spans 16 amino acids. In nucleotides, the CDR3 is TGTGCCAGCAGTCGCCGGGTATTATCTAGCACAGATACGCAGTATTTT. The encoded protein is CASSRRVLSSTDTQYF.

This clonotype was found a few times. The gene calls are TRBV12-3 or TRBV12-4 and TRBJ1-6; a possible D gene is TRBD1 (5 bases). The CDR3 covers 15 residues. Trimming pared 6 bases from V and 7 bases from J, leaving 16 bases between. The CDR3 nucleotides are TGTGCCAGCAGAACCCGACAGTCGGCCAATTCACCCCTCCACTTT. Protein product: CASRTRQSANSPLHF.

The chain links TRBV7-9 to TRBJ2-7, with 8 bases matching TRBD1. The CDR3 length is 15 residues. Trimming cost V 5 bases and J 9 bases; bases outside gene matches: 15. The germline V gene has CDR1 SEHNR and CDR2 FQNEAQ (reference sequence). CDR3 in DNA: TGTGCCAGCAGCCCCGGGACAGGTGAAGGCTTGCCGCAGTACTTC. This encodes CASSPGTGEGLPQYF.

This clonotype was counted a few times. V gene TRBV29-1 combines with J gene TRBJ1-1; no definite D call. V dropped 4 bases and J dropped 0 bases, with 15 bases sitting between them. The germline gives CDR1 SQVTM, CDR2 ANQGSEA. The CDR3 sequence is 15 residues long. The CDR3 spells CSVGPREPMNTEAFF. CDR3 sequence (DNA): TGCAGCGTTGGGCCCCGGGAGCCTATGAACACTGAAGCTTTCTTT.

This sequence joins TRBV7-9 and TRBJ1-5; TRBD1 matches at 8 bases. V shed 4 bases and J 7 bases; nucleotides not matched to a gene: 6. Germline V CDR1 and CDR2: SEHNR, FQNEAQ (reference sequence). CDR3 length: 14 residues. The CDR3 bases are TGTGCCAGCAGCTCTACAGGGGGGTACCAGCCCCAGCATTTT. It specifies CASSSTGGYQPQHF.

This clonotype was observed a handful of times. The gene calls are TRBV28 and TRBJ2-5; 9 nucleotides line up with TRBD1. The CDR3 contains 13 residues. CDR1 and CDR2 from the germline V gene are MDHEN and SYDVKM. The trim removed 11 bases at V and 2 bases at J, leaving 6 bases unmatched. CDR3 nucleotides: TGTGCCGGCCGAGACAGGGGGCAAGAGACCCAGTACTTC. Encoded protein: CAGRDRGQETQYF.

The chain employs TRBV3-1 and TRBJ2-7; tentative D call: TRBD2 (6 bases). V was clipped by 1 base and J by 0 bases, with 7 bases between them. Germline assignment: CDR1 LGHDT and CDR2 YNNKEL (reference sequence). This CDR3 comprises 14 residues. The CDR3 protein is CASSQAGLSYEQYF. The CDR3 DNA reads TGTGCCAGCAGCCAAGCGGGACTCTCCTACGAGCAGTACTTC.

The chain recombines TRBV11-1 with TRBJ2-3, with TRBD2 matching 15 bases. CDR3 length equals 22 residues. CDR1 SGHAT and CDR2 FQDESV come from the germline V gene (reference sequence). After removal of 5 bases from V and 6 bases from J, the junction contained 24 bases not matched to a gene. The CDR3 protein is CASSRGFRGAGTSGGLRDTQYF. The CDR3 coding sequence is TGTGCCAGCAGCCGCGGATTCCGGGGGGCCGGGACTAGCGGGGGGCTCCGGGATACGCAGTATTTT.

In this sample, this clonotype turned up a few times. The V gene is TRBV28, the J gene TRBJ2-1; 10 bases map to TRBD2. This CDR3 region has 17 residues. Germline V gene lookup returns CDR1 MDHEN and CDR2 SYDVKM. V shed 6 bases, J shed 7 bases, and the junction held 15 bases outside the gene matches. The CDR3 DNA follows: TGTGCCAGCAGCCGGACTGTAACTAGCGGGGAGGTGAATGAGCAGTTCTTC. Its translation is CASSRTVTSGEVNEQFF.

This chain joins TRBV4-1 and TRBJ2-5; no clear D gene. With the DNA end fitting TRBJ2-1 better, the J assignment may be wrong. Germline lookup yields CDR1 MGHRA and CDR2 YSYEKL. This CDR3 region has 13 residues. DNA for the CDR3: TGCGCCAGCAGCCGACTGGACCCAGGTGAGCAGTTCTTC. Translated: CASSRLDPGEQFF.

The sample holds a few counts of this clonotype. The genes are TRBV12-5 and TRBJ1-1, with D tentatively TRBD1 (5 bases). This CDR3 is built from 13 residues. Trimming removed 3 bases at V and 8 bases at J, with 13 bases between. Germline CDR1 LGHNT, CDR2 FRNRAP. The CDR3 protein is CASGLWGRREAFF. CDR3 bases: TGTGCTAGTGGTTTATGGGGCCGACGAGAAGCTTTCTTT.